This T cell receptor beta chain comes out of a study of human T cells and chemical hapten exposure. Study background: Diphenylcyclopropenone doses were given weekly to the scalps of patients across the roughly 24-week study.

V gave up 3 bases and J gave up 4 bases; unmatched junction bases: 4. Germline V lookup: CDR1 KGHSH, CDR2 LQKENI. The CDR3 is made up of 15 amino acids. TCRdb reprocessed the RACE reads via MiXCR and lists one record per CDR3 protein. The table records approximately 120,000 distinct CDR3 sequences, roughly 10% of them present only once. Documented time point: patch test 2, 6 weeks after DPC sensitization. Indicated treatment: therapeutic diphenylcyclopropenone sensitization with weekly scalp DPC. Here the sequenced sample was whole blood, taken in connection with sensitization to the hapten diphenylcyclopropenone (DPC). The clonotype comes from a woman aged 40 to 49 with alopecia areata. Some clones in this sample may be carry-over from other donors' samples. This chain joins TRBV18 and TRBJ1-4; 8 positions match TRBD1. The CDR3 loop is CASSPGQAHNEKLFF. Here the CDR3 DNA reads TGTGCCAGCTCACCGGGACAGGCGCATAATGAAAAACTGTTTTTT.